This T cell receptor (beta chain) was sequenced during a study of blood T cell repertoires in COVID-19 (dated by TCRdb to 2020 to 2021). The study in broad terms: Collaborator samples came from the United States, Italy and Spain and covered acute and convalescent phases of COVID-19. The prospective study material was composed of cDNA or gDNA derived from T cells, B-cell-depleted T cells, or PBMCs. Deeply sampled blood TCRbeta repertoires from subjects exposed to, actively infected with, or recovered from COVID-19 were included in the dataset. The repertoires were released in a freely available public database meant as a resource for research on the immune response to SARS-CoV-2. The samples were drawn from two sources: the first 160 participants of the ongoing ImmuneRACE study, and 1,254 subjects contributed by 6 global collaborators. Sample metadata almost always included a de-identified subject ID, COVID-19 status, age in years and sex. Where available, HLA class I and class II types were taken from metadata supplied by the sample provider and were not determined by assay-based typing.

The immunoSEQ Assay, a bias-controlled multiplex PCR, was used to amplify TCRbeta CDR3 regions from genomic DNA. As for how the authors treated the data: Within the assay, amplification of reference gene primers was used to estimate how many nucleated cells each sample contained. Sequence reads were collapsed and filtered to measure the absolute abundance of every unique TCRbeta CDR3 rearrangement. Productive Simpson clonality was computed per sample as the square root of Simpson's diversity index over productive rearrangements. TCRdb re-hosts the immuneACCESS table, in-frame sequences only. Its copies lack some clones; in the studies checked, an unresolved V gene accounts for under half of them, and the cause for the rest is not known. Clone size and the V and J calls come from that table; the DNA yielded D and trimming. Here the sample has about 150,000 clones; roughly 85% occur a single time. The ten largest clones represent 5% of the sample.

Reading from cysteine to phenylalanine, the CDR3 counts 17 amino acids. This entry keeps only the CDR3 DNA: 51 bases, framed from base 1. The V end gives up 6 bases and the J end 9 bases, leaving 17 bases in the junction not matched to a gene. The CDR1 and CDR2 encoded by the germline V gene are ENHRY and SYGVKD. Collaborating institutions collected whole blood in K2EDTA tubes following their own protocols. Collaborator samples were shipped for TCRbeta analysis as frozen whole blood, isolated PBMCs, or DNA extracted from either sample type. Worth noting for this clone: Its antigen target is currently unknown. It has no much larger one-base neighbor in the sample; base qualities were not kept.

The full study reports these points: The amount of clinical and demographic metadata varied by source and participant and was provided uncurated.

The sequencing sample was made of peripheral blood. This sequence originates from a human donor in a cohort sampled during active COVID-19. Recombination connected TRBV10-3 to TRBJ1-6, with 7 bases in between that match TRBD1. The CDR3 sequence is CAISAVPQTGSGSPLHF. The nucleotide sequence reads TGTGCCATCAGCGCCGTGCCTCAGACAGGGTCGGGTTCACCCCTCCACTTT.